Following are 32 T cell receptor beta chains from one sample sequenced in a study of T cells in Graves' hyperthyroidism and ophthalmopathy. TCR beta CDR3 regions were amplified from RNA. The HTBI primer set was used in a first-round RT-PCR of the TCR CDR3. TCRdb redid the calling of the multiplex PCR reads with MiXCR, one entry per CDR3 protein. The profile shows over 400,000 distinct CDR3 sequences, about 22% of them singletons. The specimen was blood. The receptors originated from an older woman with Graves' ophthalmopathy.

This clonotype was found many times. This chain links TRBV11-1 with TRBJ2-3, with TRBD2 identical over 10 bases. The CDR3 runs 15 residues. Unmatched junction bases numbered 4, after V lost 1 base and J lost 6 bases. CDR1 is SGHAT and CDR2 is FQDESV in the germline V gene (reference sequence). CDR3 nucleotides: TGTGCCAGCAGCTTAGTTCTAGCGGGAGCTGATACGCAGTATTTT. It translates to CASSLVLAGADTQYF.

The J gene is TRBJ1-1, the V gene TRBV7-9; D is perhaps TRBD1 (5 bases). Trimming left V 1 base short and J 11 bases short, with 17 bases between. Looked up from germline, CDR1 is SEHNR and CDR2 is FQNEAQ (reference sequence). This CDR3 has 14 residues. CDR3 sequence: CASSLGSGPEAAFF. Here the CDR3 DNA reads TGTGCCAGCAGCTTAGGATCGGGGCCCGAGGCGGCTTTCTTT.

The CDR3 nucleotides are TGTGCCAGCAGCTCCCCCACGGGGACTTTCAGCACAGATACGCAGTATTTT. It is translated as CASSSPTGTFSTDTQYF. The chain joins TRBV6-1 to TRBJ2-3; D is possibly TRBD2 (6 bases). Germline assignment: CDR1 MNHNS and CDR2 SASEGT. The CDR3 spans 17 residues. Between the trimmed V and J ends, which lost 6 bases and 0 bases, there was a span of 19 bases.

The chain recombines TRBV6-2 or TRBV6-3 with TRBJ1-5; D remains unclear. V lost 3 bases, J lost 11 bases, and 17 bases lay in between. In germline, CDR1 is MNHEY, CDR2 SVGEGT. This CDR3 spans 14 amino acids. The DNA of the CDR3 is TGTGCCAGCAGTTATAAAGGACGGAGTCCTACCCAGCATTTT. It encodes CASSYKGRSPTQHF.

This clonotype was picked up many times. J is TRBJ2-2 and V is TRBV2; D gene ambiguous. The CDR3 is 14 residues long. In germline, CDR1 is SNHLY, CDR2 FYNNEI. V lost 1 base and J lost 4, with 7 bases in between. The CDR3 coding sequence is TGTGCCAGCAGTGAAGGTAGAGGCACCGGGGAGCTGTTTTTT. Amino acid sequence: CASSEGRGTGELFF.

The chain links TRBV5-4 to TRBJ1-1; D is ambiguous. V lost 3 bases, J lost 4 bases, and 13 bases lay in between. The CDR3 has 14 amino acids. Germline V lookup: CDR1 SGHNT, CDR2 YYREEE (reference sequence). CDR3 in amino acids: CASSSDLLGTEAFF. The CDR3 DNA follows: TGTGCCAGCAGCTCGGACCTATTGGGCACTGAAGCTTTCTTT.

The table lists this clonotype with many counts. V is TRBV30 and J is TRBJ1-2; D is undetermined. This CDR3 comprises 12 residues. CDR1 is GTSNPN, CDR2 SVGIG, per germline (reference sequence). V lost 3 bases and J lost 8, with 13 bases in between. CDR3 residues: CAWRRDIGGYTF. Here the CDR3 DNA reads TGTGCCTGGAGGCGTGACATCGGAGGCTACACCTTC. Full variable domain (missing parts from reference TRBV30 and TRBJ1-2): SQTIHQWPATLVQPVGSPLSLECTVEGTSNPNLYWYRQAAGRGLQLLFYSVGIGQISSEVPQNLSASRPQDRQFILSSKKLLLSDSGFYLCAWRRDIGGYTFGSGTRLTVV.

The chain carries TRBV6-1 and TRBJ1-6; 7 nucleotides match TRBD1. J gave up 5 bases and V 5 bases, and 12 bases lay outside the gene matches. The V gene's germline CDR1 is MNHNS and CDR2 SASEGT. The CDR3 sequence is 17 residues long. DNA for the CDR3: TGTGCCAGCAGTCTTTACACAGGGACAGCGCATAATTCACCCCTCCACTTT. It yields the protein CASSLYTGTAHNSPLHF.

The table lists this clonotype with a few counts. V is TRBV28 and J is TRBJ1-5, with TRBD1 as a possible D gene (6 bases). CDR1 and CDR2 from the germline V gene are MDHEN and SYDVKM. Between the trimmed V and J ends, which lost 3 bases and 1 base, there was a span of 13 bases. The CDR3 runs 16 residues. The chain's CDR3 is CASSFGGRGSNQPQHF. CDR3 in DNA: TGTGCCAGCAGTTTCGGGGGGAGGGGGAGCAATCAGCCCCAGCATTTT.

This clonotype was seen only once. The CDR3 region is CASSQALLESNEQFF. The CDR3 coding sequence is TGCGCCAGCAGCCAGGCCCTACTAGAGAGCAATGAGCAGTTCTTC. The V gene is TRBV4-1, the J gene TRBJ2-1; the D gene is possibly TRBD2 (5 bases). Germline loops: CDR1 MGHRA, CDR2 YSYEKL. This CDR3 is built from 15 residues. The V end lost 3 bases, the J end lost 6 bases, and 15 bases lay between the germline ends.

This clonotype was recorded many times. The chain joins TRBV7-2 to TRBJ2-2, with D unresolved. The germline V gene encodes CDR1 SGHTA and CDR2 FQGNSA. The germline V and J ends were trimmed by 5 bases and 2 bases, with 6 bases remaining between them. The CDR3 spans 13 residues. CDR3 in amino acids: CASSPINTGELFF. The CDR3 DNA sequence: TGTGCCAGCAGCCCGATAAACACCGGGGAGCTGTTTTTT.

This clonotype was counted once. At one boundary the junction diverges from the germline segment, which might be a read error. The rearrangement links TRBV11-2 to TRBJ2-7; tentatively, D is TRBD2 (5 bases). There are 14 residues in the CDR3. CDR1 and CDR2 from the germline V gene are SGHAT and FQNNGV. CDR3: CACSLTNSNYEQYF. CDR3 coding DNA: TGTGCCTGCAGCTTGACTAACTCGAACTACGAGCAGTACTTC. The whole variable domain, remainder taken from reference TRBV11-2 and TRBJ2-7, is EAGVAQSPRYKIIEKRQSVAFWCNPISGHATLYWYQQILGQGPKLLIQFQNNGVVDDSQLPKDRFSAERLKGVDSTLKIQPAKLEDSAVYLCACSLTNSNYEQYFGPGTRLTVT.

This clonotype was detected ten times or more. V and J are TRBV7-2 and TRBJ2-3; TRBD2 is a possible D gene (6 bases). V shed 5 bases and J shed 0 bases, with 18 bases lying between them. Germline V gives CDR1 SGHTA, CDR2 FQGNSA. CDR3 size: 17 residues. The CDR3 spells CASSRSRGRPSTDTQYF. The CDR3, as DNA: TGTGCCAGCAGCCGATCGCGGGGCCGCCCTAGCACAGATACGCAGTATTTT.

This sequence joins TRBV15 and TRBJ1-2; D ambiguous. The CDR3 sequence is 16 residues long. Germline V lookup: CDR1 LNHNV, CDR2 YYDKDF (reference sequence). With 0 bases removed from V and 0 bases from J, the gap between germline ends came to 11 bases. The CDR3: CATSREFRVSNYGYTF. CDR3 nucleotide sequence: TGTGCCACCAGCAGAGAATTTCGGGTCTCTAACTATGGCTACACCTTC.

The chain is built from TRBV20-1 and TRBJ2-3; 9 positions agree with TRBD2. CDR3 length: 17 residues. The V and J ends lost 3 bases and 4 bases, in that order; junction bases with no gene match: 14. CDR1 is DFQATT, CDR2 SNEGSKA, per germline (reference sequence). The CDR3: CSASAVGLAGEPDTQYF. CDR3 coding DNA: TGCAGTGCTAGCGCGGTGGGGTTAGCGGGAGAACCAGATACGCAGTATTTT.

This clonotype has only one observation. V is TRBV14 and J is TRBJ1-4; perhaps TRBD1 as D (5 bases). The V end lost 1 base, the J end lost 7 bases, and 13 bases lay between the germline ends. Germline-derived CDR1 and CDR2 are SGHDN and FVKESK. This CDR3 contains 15 residues. The CDR3 DNA reads TGTGCCAGCAGCCAAGTACAGGATGGGGGTGAAAAACTGTTTTTT. Translation gives CASSQVQDGGEKLFF.

This clonotype was observed at least ten times. This sequence joins TRBV6-2 or TRBV6-3 and TRBJ1-5; 7 bases agree with TRBD1. Germline assignment: CDR1 MNHEY and CDR2 SVGEGT. Trimming took 2 bases from V and 3 from J; bases not matched to a gene: 7. The CDR3 length is 16 residues. This chain's CDR3 is CASSYGGRGSNQPQHF. The CDR3 bases are TGTGCCAGCAGTTACGGTGGCAGGGGGTCCAATCAGCCCCAGCATTTT.

J is TRBJ1-1 and V is TRBV5-1; TRBD1 matches at 9 bases. The V and J ends lost 4 bases and 3 bases, in that order; junction bases with no gene match: 4. CDR3 length equals 14 residues. Germline values: CDR1 SGHRS, CDR2 YFSETQ. CDR3 sequence: CASSHDRGDTEAFF. The CDR3 bases are TGCGCCAGCAGCCACGACAGGGGGGACACTGAAGCTTTCTTT.

The chain joins TRBV5-1 to TRBJ2-7, with TRBD2 matching over 11 bases. CDR1 is SGHRS and CDR2 is YFSETQ in the germline V gene. V dropped 5 bases and J dropped 2; count of bases not matched to a gene: 9. This CDR3 contains 16 residues. CDR3 sequence: CASSRPGTSGPYEQYF. DNA for the CDR3: TGCGCCAGCAGTCGTCCCGGGACTAGCGGACCCTACGAGCAGTACTTC.

In its sample, this clonotype was seen a few times. V gene TRBV5-1 combines with J gene TRBJ2-5; TRBD1 matches at 10 bases. The CDR3 runs 14 residues. J gave up 5 bases and V 5 bases, and 6 bases lay outside the gene matches. The germline V gene has CDR1 SGHRS and CDR2 YFSETQ. The CDR3 here is CASRSGTGDETQYF. CDR3 nucleotide sequence: TGCGCCAGCAGATCCGGGACAGGGGACGAGACCCAGTACTTC.

This clonotype showed up many times. The chain recombines TRBV9 with TRBJ2-7; 10 bases are shared with TRBD2. V lost 0 bases, J lost 5 bases, and 8 bases stayed unmatched. Germline CDR1 reads SGDLS; CDR2 reads YYNGEE. The CDR3 is 16 amino acids. The CDR3 DNA follows: TGTGCCAGCAGCGTAGCGAGCGGGAGGGCCCTCCACGAGCAGTACTTC. Translated: CASSVASGRALHEQYF.

This clonotype turned up a few times. This rearrangement joins TRBV6-1 to TRBJ2-2; D is unclear. CDR1 and CDR2 (germline): MNHNS, SASEGT. The V end lost 6 bases, the J end lost 0 bases, and 11 bases lay between the germline ends. The CDR3 contains 15 residues. The CDR3 sequence is CASSPIRANTGELFF. Written as DNA, the CDR3 is TGTGCCAGCAGCCCCATTAGGGCGAACACCGGGGAGCTGTTTTTT.

The chain combines TRBV20-1 with TRBJ2-3; D possibly corresponds to TRBD2 (6 bases). The CDR3 runs to 15 residues. Trimming removed 3 bases from V and 4 bases from J, with 17 bases in between. CDR1 and CDR2 (germline): DFQATT, SNEGSKA (reference sequence). For the CDR3, the DNA is TGCAGTGCTAGGGTCGGTTCGGGAGTCGCAGATACGCAGTATTTT. Encoded protein: CSARVGSGVADTQYF.

This clonotype turned up a few times. This rearrangement joins TRBV10-3 to TRBJ1-2; 8 positions match TRBD1. CDR1 and CDR2 from the germline V gene are ENHRY and SYGVKD. V dropped 4 bases and J dropped 8; count of bases not matched to a gene: 3. The CDR3 loop spans 12 amino acids. CDR3 in amino acids: CAISGQGSGYTF. The CDR3 DNA reads as TGTGCCATCAGTGGACAGGGGAGCGGCTACACCTTC.

This clonotype was picked up a small number of times. The V gene is TRBV4-3, the J gene TRBJ2-7; no reliable D call. Germline values: CDR1 LGHNA, CDR2 YSLEER. V gave up 4 bases and J gave up 6 bases, with 19 bases separating them. The CDR3 runs to 15 residues. The CDR3 here is CASSLSPASYVEQYF. The CDR3 nucleotides are TGCGCCAGCAGCCTCTCCCCCGCAAGCTACGTCGAGCAGTACTTC.

This clonotype was observed a single time. The chain joins TRBV7-3 to TRBJ1-2, with unresolved D. CDR3 length: 14 amino acids. The germline CDR1 and CDR2 sequences are SGHTA and FQGTGA. V was shortened by 5 bases and J by 8 bases, with 18 bases between the two germline ends. CDR3 amino acids: CASSKRGRPQGYTF. The CDR3 nucleotides read TGTGCCAGCAGCAAAAGAGGGCGCCCGCAGGGCTACACCTTC.

This clonotype was observed many times. This sequence joins TRBV2 and TRBJ2-5; 9 bases map to TRBD2. Trimming took 5 bases from V and 5 from J; bases not matched to a gene: 12. In germline, CDR1 is SNHLY, CDR2 FYNNEI. This CDR3 spans 16 amino acids. As DNA, the CDR3 is TGTGCCAGCAGTCTTGGGACTAGCAGGAGGTTGGAGACCCAGTACTTC. This codes for CASSLGTSRRLETQYF.

The chain combines TRBV5-8 with TRBJ2-3; possible D gene TRBD2, 6 bases. V lost 0 bases and J lost 3, with 14 bases in between. CDR3 length: 16 amino acids. The germline gives CDR1 SGHTS, CDR2 YDEGEE. The CDR3 region is CASSLDGGFYTDTQYF. The CDR3 DNA sequence: TGTGCCAGCAGCTTGGATGGGGGGTTTTATACAGATACGCAGTATTTT.

The gene calls are TRBV7-9 and TRBJ1-6, with TRBD1 matching over 9 bases. Unmatched junction bases numbered 4, after V lost 2 bases and J lost 8 bases. Germline V gene data show CDR1 as SEHNR and CDR2 as FQNEAQ (reference sequence). The CDR3 extends over 15 amino acids. The CDR3 here is CASSLSGQGHSPLHF. CDR3 nucleotide sequence: TGTGCCAGCAGCTTAAGTGGACAGGGGCATTCACCCCTCCACTTT.

The chain employs TRBV28 and TRBJ2-7; 8 positions match TRBD2. In germline, CDR1 is MDHEN, CDR2 SYDVKM. CDR3 length equals 15 residues. The J segment lost 4 bases and the V segment lost 6 bases, leaving 11 bases of the junction unmatched. CDR3 in amino acids: CASSQAYSGGYEQYF. The CDR3 nucleotides read TGTGCCAGCAGCCAGGCGTACAGCGGGGGATACGAGCAGTACTTC.

This clonotype has more than one count but fewer than ten. V is TRBV7-9 and J is TRBJ1-1, with unresolved D. This CDR3 spans 14 amino acids. The germline CDR1 and CDR2 sequences are SEHNR and FQNEAQ (reference sequence). Trimming left V 3 bases short and J 0 bases short, with 8 bases between. CDR3 sequence reads: CASSFHGVNTEAFF. In nucleotides, the CDR3 is TGTGCCAGCAGCTTTCATGGGGTGAACACTGAAGCTTTCTTT.

This clonotype was picked up many times. This rearrangement joins TRBV28 to TRBJ2-5; possibly TRBD1 or TRBD2 for D (5 bases each). CDR3 length: 16 residues. The V gene lost 2 bases and the J gene lost 7 bases, with 20 bases spanning the gap. Germline V gene sequence: CDR1 MDHEN, CDR2 SYDVKM. Here the CDR3 reads CASSLLSGLGQGTQYF. The CDR3 DNA is TGTGCCAGCAGTTTACTCTCAGGACTGGGGCAGGGGACCCAGTACTTC.